This entry lists 22 T cell receptor beta chains sequenced from one sample in a study of neoadjuvant nivolumab and ipilimumab in lung cancer. Using immunoSEQ multiplex PCR, the repertoire was profiled, and TCRdb retains in-frame clones only, with some absent. The table lists fewer than 15,000 clones, under 97% of them singletons. The sequencing here drew on peripheral blood, taken after neoadjuvant nivolumab, alone or with ipilimumab, at or shortly before surgery. The receptors were gathered from an adult with non-small cell lung cancer.

The rearrangement joins TRBV30 to TRBJ1-2, with D unresolved. Between the trimmed V and J ends, which lost 3 bases and 0 bases, there was a span of 17 bases. The CDR3 has 16 residues. Per the germline V gene, CDR1 is GTSNPN and CDR2 is SVGIG (reference sequence). The CDR3 region has the DNA TGTGCCTGGAGCCCCCTTCCAGGACCCGCTAACTATGGCTACACCTTC. Protein: CAWSPLPGPANYGYTF.

This clone was picked up one time. The CDR3 bases are TGTGCCACCAGCAGACCCCCGCTTATTTACAGTGAGGGCTCTGGAAACACCATATATTTT. This translates into CATSRPPLIYSEGSGNTIYF. V is TRBV15 and J is TRBJ1-3; D ambiguous. The CDR3 is 20 residues long. Germline-derived CDR1 and CDR2 are LNHNV and YYDKDF (reference sequence). Trimming removed 2 bases from V and 0 bases from J, with 23 bases in between. Full variable domain (rest looked up from reference TRBV15 and TRBJ1-3): DAMVIQNPRYQVTQFGKPVTLSCSQTLNHNVMYWYQQKSSQAPKLLFHYYDKDFNNEADTPDNFQSRRPNTSFCFLDIRSPGLGDTAMYLCATSRPPLIYSEGSGNTIYFGEGSWLTVV.

This clone is a singleton in its sample. One end of the junction varies from germline; a read error may be responsible. This sequence joins TRBV7-9 and TRBJ2-3; TRBD2 matches at 13 bases. The CDR3 covers 17 residues. CDR1 is SEHNR, CDR2 FQNEAQ, per germline (reference sequence). In DNA form, the CDR3 reads TGTGCCAGCAGCTCCTGGACTAGCGGGAGCATAAGGAACCCGTCGAATTTT. It encodes CASSSWTSGSIRNPSNF.

Turning to this clone: Mismatch with germline at one junction end may stem from a read error. This rearrangement joins TRBV7-2 to TRBJ1-2; a possible D gene is TRBD1 (6 bases). The CDR3 runs to 13 residues. The germline gives CDR1 SGHTA, CDR2 FQGNSA. CDR3 in DNA: TGTGCCAGCAGCTTAGATATAGACCAGGGGAATGACTTC. Translated: CASSLDIDQGNDF.

This chain links TRBV5-1 with TRBJ2-7; 8 positions match TRBD1. The CDR3 has 14 amino acids. Germline V gives CDR1 SGHRS, CDR2 YFSETQ. Trimming cost V 0 bases and J 5 bases; bases outside gene matches: 4. In DNA, the CDR3 is TGCGCCAGCAGCTTGGAGGACAGGGTCGACGAGCAGTACTTC. Translation gives CASSLEDRVDEQYF.

The V call is TRBV10-3, the J call TRBJ2-3; D possibly corresponds to TRBD2 (6 bases). CDR3 length: 15 amino acids. V was cut by 4 bases and J by 4 bases, with 15 bases left in between. Per the germline V gene, CDR1 is ENHRY and CDR2 is SYGVKD. The CDR3: CAISGRLGEADTQYF. CDR3 sequence (DNA): TGTGCCATCAGTGGACGCTTGGGGGAGGCAGATACGCAGTATTTT.

This chain uses TRBV10-3 with TRBJ2-5; D is perhaps TRBD1 (7 bases). The CDR3 contains 15 residues. Germline assignment: CDR1 ENHRY and CDR2 SYGVKD. V was trimmed by 4 bases and J by 2 bases, leaving 14 bases between them. The CDR3 here is CAISGRQGLQETQYF. CDR3 DNA: TGTGCCATCAGTGGAAGACAGGGACTGCAAGAGACCCAGTACTTC.

This rearrangement joins TRBV2 to TRBJ1-3; D is ambiguous. CDR1 is SNHLY, CDR2 FYNNEI, per germline. V gave up 4 bases and J gave up 15 bases, with 13 bases separating them. The CDR3 contains 11 residues. The CDR3: CASSAKALTYF. The CDR3 DNA follows: TGTGCCAGCAGTGCGAAGGCTCTCACATATTTT. The full variable domain, in which reference TRBV2 and TRBJ1-3 provide the parts outside the CDR3, is EPEVTQTPSHQVTQMGQEVILRCVPISNHLYFYWYRQILGQKVEFLVSFYNNEISEKSEIFDDQFSVERPDGSNFTLKIRSTKLEDSAMYFCASSAKALTYFGEGSWLTVV.

On this clone itself: The same CDR3 can be traced to other DNA sequences in this sample. The V and J genes are TRBV6-5 and TRBJ2-5; weak D call: TRBD2 (5 bases). The CDR3 runs 15 residues. The V end lost 6 bases, the J end lost 1 base, and 15 bases lay between the germline ends. The V gene's germline CDR1 is MNHEY and CDR2 SVGAGI. CDR3 nucleotides: TGTGCCAGCAGCTCCCCTCCCGCGGGCCAAGAGACCCAGTACTTC. This gives the protein CASSSPPAGQETQYF.

The chain has TRBV5-1 and TRBJ2-5, with 13 bases identical to TRBD2. Trimming took 0 bases from V and 5 from J; bases not matched to a gene: 4. Germline assignment: CDR1 SGHRS and CDR2 YFSETQ. This CDR3 region has 16 residues. Here the CDR3 DNA reads TGCGCCAGCAGCTTGGGGACTAGCGGGAGCCTGGAGACCCAGTACTTC. Its protein is CASSLGTSGSLETQYF.

V gene TRBV19 combines with J gene TRBJ2-7; D not resolved. This CDR3 comprises 16 residues. The germline CDR1 and CDR2 sequences are LNHDA and SQIVND (reference sequence). V dropped 8 bases and J dropped 4 bases, with 24 bases sitting between them. The DNA for the CDR3 is TGTGCCAGTTCCAAGACTGTATTGAAACCGGTGTACGAGCAGTACTTC. The encoded protein is CASSKTVLKPVYEQYF.

The chain couples TRBV19 to TRBJ2-1; TRBD2 aligns across 14 bases. The CDR3 consists of 19 residues. With V trimmed by 5 bases and J by 0 bases, 9 bases remained unmatched. CDR1 LNHDA and CDR2 SQIVND come from the germline V gene (reference sequence). Written as DNA, the CDR3 is TGTGCCAGTAGTCCGGGACTAGCGGGAGTCCTGAGCTCCTACAATGAGCAGTTCTTC. It yields the protein CASSPGLAGVLSSYNEQFF.

V usage is TRBV7-2 and J usage is TRBJ1-2; 9 positions match TRBD1. Germline values: CDR1 SGHTA, CDR2 FQGNSA. The CDR3 is made up of 14 amino acids. V trimming: 1 base; J trimming: 5 bases; junction bases outside the gene matches: 2. CDR3 nucleotide sequence: TGTGCCAGCAGCTTAGTGGACAGGGGATATGGCTACACCTTC. Its translation is CASSLVDRGYGYTF. Complete variable domain (other parts from reference TRBV7-2 and TRBJ1-2): GAGVSQSPSNKVTEKGKDVELRCDPISGHTALYWYRQSLGQGLEFLIYFQGNSAPDKSGLPSDRFSAERTGGSVSTLTIQRTQQEDSAVYLCASSLVDRGYGYTFGSGTRLTVV.

The chain employs TRBV10-1 and TRBJ1-2; no definite D call. Trimming left V 6 bases short and J 7 bases short, with 15 bases between. The CDR3 covers 13 residues. Germline-derived CDR1 and CDR2 are WNHNN and SYGVQD (reference sequence). The CDR3 reads CASSGSMRSGYTF. CDR3 bases: TGCGCCAGCAGCGGATCGATGAGGAGTGGCTACACCTTC.

J is TRBJ2-1 and V is TRBV5-1; the match to TRBD1 covers 10 bases. Germline V gene data show CDR1 as SGHRS and CDR2 as YFSETQ. CDR3 length equals 21 residues. The ends lost 1 base at V and 1 base at J; junction bases unmatched: 17. DNA of the CDR3: TGCGCCAGCAGCTTGTCGGCATCGGACAGGGGGTCTTTTCCATCCTACAATGAGCAGTTCTTC. This translates into CASSLSASDRGSFPSYNEQFF.

The chain is built from TRBV28 and TRBJ2-1; D tentatively reads TRBD1 or TRBD2 (6 bases each). The CDR3 consists of 18 residues. The V end was cut by 6 bases, the J end by 0 bases, with 21 bases between. Per germline, CDR1 MDHEN and CDR2 SYDVKM. CDR3 nucleotides: TGTGCCAGCAGGCCCTCTGGGGGGCGTAGGAGCTCCTACAATGAGCAGTTCTTC. This encodes CASRPSGGRRSSYNEQFF.

The sample holds one count of this clone. The J gene is TRBJ2-2, the V gene TRBV6-6; D gene unclear. In germline, CDR1 is MNHNY, CDR2 SVGAGI (reference sequence). Trimming cost V 4 bases and J 2 bases, with 14 bases left between them. There are 16 residues in the CDR3. The CDR3 bases are TGTGCCAGCAGTTCCGAGACTTTACCAAACACCGGGGAGCTGTTTTTT. It codes for CASSSETLPNTGELFF.

This chain connects TRBV7-2 to TRBJ2-3; 12 bases match TRBD2. Germline V gene lookup returns CDR1 SGHTA and CDR2 FQGNSA. With 5 bases clipped from V and 4 bases from J, the junction kept 10 bases outside the gene matches. The CDR3 extends over 17 amino acids. The CDR3 DNA follows: TGTGCCAGCAGCCCAAGACTAGCGGGAGTGAGGGCAGATACGCAGTATTTT. This gives the protein CASSPRLAGVRADTQYF.

This clone was counted a single time. In DNA form, the CDR3 reads TGTGCCAGCAGTCCGTACGGGGGAAGGGGGCGCGAGACCCAGTACTTC. It encodes CASSPYGGRGRETQYF. V usage is TRBV27 and J usage is TRBJ2-5; weak D call: TRBD1 (7 bases). This CDR3 has 16 amino acids. Trimming pared 5 bases from V and 5 bases from J, leaving 21 bases between. Germline V gene sequence: CDR1 MNHEY, CDR2 SMNVEV (reference sequence).

V and J are TRBV5-5 and TRBJ2-7; the match to TRBD1 covers 10 bases. Germline trimming cut 2 bases from V and 2 bases from J; bases unmatched to any gene: 7. This CDR3 comprises 16 residues. In germline, CDR1 is SGHKS, CDR2 YYEKEE (reference sequence). The CDR3 reads CASSFSGTGVTYEQYF. Written as DNA, the CDR3 is TGTGCCAGCAGCTTTTCCGGGACAGGGGTTACCTACGAGCAGTACTTC. Using reference TRBV5-5 and TRBJ2-7 for the parts outside the CDR3, the full variable domain is DAGVTQSPTHLIKTRGQQVTLRCSPISGHKSVSWYQQVLGQGPQFIFQYYEKEERGRGNFPDRFSARQFPNYSSELNVNALLLGDSALYLCASSFSGTGVTYEQYFGPGTRLTVT.

The V call is TRBV28, the J call TRBJ2-7; D ambiguous. CDR1 is MDHEN, CDR2 SYDVKM, per germline. The CDR3 extends over 13 amino acids. With 6 bases removed from V and 3 bases from J, the gap between germline ends came to 12 bases. For the CDR3, the DNA is TGTGCCAGCAGACCCGGCGTGGACTACGAGCAGTACTTC. Its translation is CASRPGVDYEQYF.

The chain employs TRBV11-2 and TRBJ1-5, with no clear D. Germline V CDR1 and CDR2: SGHAT, FQNNGV. This CDR3 region has 15 residues. With 1 base removed from V and 7 bases from J, the gap between germline ends came to 14 bases. CDR3 in amino acids: CASSLASGVGQPQHF. CDR3 in DNA: TGTGCCAGCAGCTTAGCCTCCGGGGTAGGGCAGCCCCAGCATTTT.